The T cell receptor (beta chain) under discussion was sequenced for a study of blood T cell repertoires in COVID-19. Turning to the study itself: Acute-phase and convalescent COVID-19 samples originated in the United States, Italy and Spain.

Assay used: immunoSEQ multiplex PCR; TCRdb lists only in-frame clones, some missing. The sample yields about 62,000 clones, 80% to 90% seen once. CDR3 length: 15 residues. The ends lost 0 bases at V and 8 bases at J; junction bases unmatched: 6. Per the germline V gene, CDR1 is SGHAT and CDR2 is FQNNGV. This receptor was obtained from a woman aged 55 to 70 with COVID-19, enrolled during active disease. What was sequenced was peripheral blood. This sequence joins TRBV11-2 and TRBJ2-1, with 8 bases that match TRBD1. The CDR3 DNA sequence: TGTGCCAGCAGCTTAGAGGGTGGACAGGGTTATGAGCAGTTCTTC. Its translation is CASSLEGGQGYEQFF.